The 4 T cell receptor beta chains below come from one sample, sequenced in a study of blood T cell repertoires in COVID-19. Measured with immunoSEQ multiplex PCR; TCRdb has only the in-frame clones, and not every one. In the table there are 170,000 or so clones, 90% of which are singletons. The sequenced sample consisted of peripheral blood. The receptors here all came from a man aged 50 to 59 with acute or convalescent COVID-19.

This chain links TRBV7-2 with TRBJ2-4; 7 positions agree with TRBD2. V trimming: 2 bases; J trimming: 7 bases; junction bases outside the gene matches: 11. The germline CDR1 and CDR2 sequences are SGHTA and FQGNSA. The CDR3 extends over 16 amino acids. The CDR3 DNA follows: TGTGCCAGCAGCTTATATGGGGCGGGGGTCCGGAACATTCAGTACTTC. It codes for CASSLYGAGVRNIQYF.

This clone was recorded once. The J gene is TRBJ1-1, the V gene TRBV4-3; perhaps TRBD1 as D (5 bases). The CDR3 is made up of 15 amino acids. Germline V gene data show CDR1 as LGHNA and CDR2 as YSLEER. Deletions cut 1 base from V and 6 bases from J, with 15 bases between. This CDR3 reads CASSQGVTRAPEAFF. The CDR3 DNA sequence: TGCGCCAGCAGCCAAGGGGTGACCAGGGCCCCTGAAGCTTTCTTT.

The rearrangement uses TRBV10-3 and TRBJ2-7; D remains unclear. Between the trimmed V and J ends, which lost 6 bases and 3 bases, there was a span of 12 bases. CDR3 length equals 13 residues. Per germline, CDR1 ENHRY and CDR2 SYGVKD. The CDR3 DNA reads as TGTGCCATCAGGATCGACACGGACTACGAGCAGTACTTC. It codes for CAIRIDTDYEQYF.

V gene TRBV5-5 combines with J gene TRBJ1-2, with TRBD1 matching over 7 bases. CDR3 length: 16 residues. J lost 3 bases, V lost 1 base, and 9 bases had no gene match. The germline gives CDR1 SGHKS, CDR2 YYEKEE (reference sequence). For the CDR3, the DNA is TGTGCCAGCAGCTTGCGGCCAGGGGGTATGGACTATGGCTACACCTTC. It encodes CASSLRPGGMDYGYTF.